This TCR beta chain was sequenced for a study of identical twins. Points from the study as a whole: Excess sharing between twins was weaker in beta out-of-frame sequences. Cross-sectional statistics, not tracking of the same donors, supported the conclusions. Memory repertoires showed no such pattern, whereas abundant cord blood beta clonotypes carried fewer insertions.

Via MiXCR, TCRdb re-called the 5' RACE reads, giving one row per CDR3 protein. The repertoire holds hundreds of thousands of distinct CDR3 sequences, more than 9% seen once, with around 1.5% in the top ten. Per germline, CDR1 SGHTA and CDR2 FQGNSA. V was clipped by 5 bases and J by 1 base, with 14 bases between them. The CDR3 is made up of 15 amino acids. To note about this clonotype: Its cognate antigen is unknown.

This sample also belongs to another study, concerning yellow fever vaccine responses in identical twins.

Source material: PBMCs. This receptor was identified in a woman between 18 and 30 years old in good health. V is TRBV7-2 and J is TRBJ2-5, with a weak D call TRBD2 (6 bases). DNA for the CDR3: TGTGCCAGCAGCCCTCGGGGTAGCGGCCAAGAGACCCAGTACTTC. This encodes CASSPRGSGQETQYF.